Following are 19 T cell receptor beta chains from one sample sequenced in a study of blood T cell repertoires in COVID-19. The protocol was immunoSEQ multiplex PCR, while the TCRdb copy is restricted to in-frame clones and leaves out a portion. The sample has about 150,000 clones; under 95% are singletons. The sequencing sample was made of peripheral blood. The source is a man aged 50-59 years with acute or convalescent COVID-19.

As DNA, the CDR3 is TGTGCCAGCAGCGCCTTGGGATCGACTAGCGTCCATGAGCAGTTCTTC. Encoded protein: CASSALGSTSVHEQFF. The genes are TRBV9 and TRBJ2-1, with TRBD2 identical over 8 bases. The CDR3 is made up of 16 amino acids. Germline CDR1 reads SGDLS; CDR2 reads YYNGEE. V lost 3 bases to trimming and J lost 8 bases; unmatched junction nucleotides: 13.

V is TRBV27 and J is TRBJ1-4; 9 bases agree with TRBD1. Germline CDR1 reads MNHEY; CDR2 reads SMNVEV (reference sequence). Trimming at V came to 8 bases and at J to 8 bases, leaving 18 bases not matched to a gene. The CDR3 contains 17 residues. This CDR3 is CASVLAVRRDRDEKLFF. The CDR3 coding sequence is TGTGCCAGCGTCTTGGCGGTACGCCGGGACAGGGACGAAAAACTGTTTTTT.

J is TRBJ2-3 and V is TRBV4-2; D perhaps matches TRBD2 (5 bases). CDR1 is LGHNA and CDR2 is YNFKEQ in the germline V gene. Trimming removed 0 bases at V and 6 bases at J, with 16 bases between. CDR3 size: 16 residues. CDR3 bases: TGTGCCAGCAGCCAAGATGGAAGTTACTCGGGGGATACGCAGTATTTT. Translated: CASSQDGSYSGDTQYF.

V and J are TRBV19 and TRBJ1-3; D possibly corresponds to TRBD1 (6 bases). Germline assignment: CDR1 LNHDA and CDR2 SQIVND (reference sequence). The CDR3 covers 14 residues. V was pared by 5 bases and J by 4 bases, with 12 bases between. The CDR3 region is CASSEAGVGNTIYF. The DNA for the CDR3 is TGTGCCAGTAGTGAGGCAGGGGTCGGAAACACCATATATTTT.

The chain combines TRBV27 with TRBJ2-7; perhaps TRBD1 as D (5 bases). The CDR3 is 16 amino acids. In germline, CDR1 is MNHEY, CDR2 SMNVEV (reference sequence). V lost 2 bases and J 0 bases, leaving 14 bases between the germline ends. DNA for the CDR3: TGTGCCAGCAGTTTAAAAGGGGTCAGGATCTCCTACGAGCAGTACTTC. Translated: CASSLKGVRISYEQYF.

The chain has TRBV28 and TRBJ2-6, with a possible D match to TRBD2 (5 bases). V was pared by 5 bases and J by 4 bases, with 15 bases between. CDR3 size: 16 residues. The germline gives CDR1 MDHEN, CDR2 SYDVKM. The CDR3 bases are TGTGCCAGCAGTACTCCTCGGGGTAGAGGGGCCAACGTCCTGACTTTC. Protein product: CASSTPRGRGANVLTF.

The chain carries TRBV7-9 and TRBJ2-2, with D possibly being TRBD1 (5 bases). Germline CDR1 is SEHNR and CDR2 is FQNEAQ (reference sequence). With 5 bases removed from V and 1 base from J, the gap between germline ends came to 8 bases. The CDR3 has 14 residues. CDR3 sequence reads: CASSAGQNTGELFF. In DNA, the CDR3 is TGTGCCAGCAGCGCTGGACAGAACACCGGGGAGCTGTTTTTT. Combining the CDR3 with reference TRBV7-9 and TRBJ2-2 gives the whole variable domain DTGVSQNPRHKITKRGQNVTFRCDPISEHNRLYWYRQTLGQGPEFLTYFQNEAQLEKSRLLSDRFSAERPKGSFSTLEIQRTEQGDSAMYLCASSAGQNTGELFFGEGSRLTVL.

This clone was seen only once. The chain has TRBV3-1 (or the pseudogene TRBV3-2) and TRBJ1-4; D remains unclear. V gave up 3 bases and J gave up 4 bases, with 12 bases separating them. The CDR3 totals 15 residues. Germline values: CDR1 LGHDT, CDR2 YNNKEL (reference sequence). CDR3 residues: CASSHETGINEKLFF. CDR3 coding DNA: TGTGCCAGCAGCCACGAGACCGGGATTAATGAAAAACTGTTTTTT.

This clone was observed once. Here the CDR3 reads CASSVVGGDGNTIYF. The CDR3, as DNA: TGTGCCAGCAGCGTAGTGGGGGGGGATGGAAACACCATATATTTT. V gene TRBV9 combines with J gene TRBJ1-3, with D perhaps TRBD1 (5 bases). V lost 0 bases and J lost 3, with 10 bases in between. The CDR3 extends over 15 amino acids. Per the germline V gene, CDR1 is SGDLS and CDR2 is YYNGEE. The variable domain in full, with the rest retrieved from reference TRBV9 and TRBJ1-3, is DSGVTQTPKHLITATGQRVTLRCSPRSGDLSVYWYQQSLDQGLQFLIQYYNGEERAKGNILERFSAQQFPDLHSELNLSSLELGDSALYFCASSVVGGDGNTIYFGEGSWLTVV.

The chain employs TRBV18 and TRBJ2-2; D unresolved. V dropped 2 bases and J dropped 3 bases, with 10 bases sitting between them. CDR3 length: 15 residues. Germline values: CDR1 KGHSH, CDR2 LQKENI. DNA for the CDR3: TGTGCCAGCTCACCAAGGAGCATTTACACCGGGGAGCTGTTTTTT. This gives the protein CASSPRSIYTGELFF.

In DNA, the CDR3 is TGTGCCAGCAGTTTATTCGCTAGCGGGGGGAACAATGAGCAGTTCTTC. It yields the protein CASSLFASGGNNEQFF. V gene TRBV27 combines with J gene TRBJ2-1, with TRBD2 identical over 11 bases. The CDR3 totals 16 residues. With V trimmed by 1 base and J by 5 bases, 4 bases remained unmatched. CDR1 is MNHEY, CDR2 SMNVEV, per germline (reference sequence).

The CDR3 region has the DNA TGTGCCAGCAGCTTGCGGGGGTCTGAAGCTTTCTTT. Translated, it gives CASSLRGSEAFF. V usage is TRBV6-5 and J usage is TRBJ1-1, with a tentative D call TRBD1 (5 bases). Trimming left V 6 bases short and J 6 bases short, with 11 bases between. CDR1 is MNHEY and CDR2 is SVGAGI in the germline V gene. The CDR3 loop spans 12 amino acids.

This clone was found a few times. The chain joins TRBV2 to TRBJ1-5; D ambiguous. The CDR3 runs 15 residues. Germline loops: CDR1 SNHLY, CDR2 FYNNEI. Trimming cost V 3 bases and J 5 bases, with 14 bases left between them. The CDR3 DNA reads TGTGCCAGCAGTGATGAGGAGGTCACAGATCAGCCCCAGCATTTT. It encodes CASSDEEVTDQPQHF. The full variable domain, with the rest looked up from reference TRBV2 and TRBJ1-5, is EPEVTQTPSHQVTQMGQEVILRCVPISNHLYFYWYRQILGQKVEFLVSFYNNEISEKSEIFDDQFSVERPDGSNFTLKIRSTKLEDSAMYFCASSDEEVTDQPQHFGDGTRLSIL.

This chain uses TRBV6-2 or TRBV6-3 with TRBJ2-7; D is unresolved. Looked up from germline, CDR1 is MNHEY and CDR2 is SVGEGT. Trimming took 2 bases from V and 3 from J, leaving 11 bases between them. The CDR3 contains 14 residues. The chain's CDR3 is CASSYGPLGYEQYV. The CDR3 DNA reads TGTGCCAGCAGTTACGGGCCTCTGGGCTACGAGCAGTACGTC.

The chain employs TRBV7-2 and TRBJ2-3; D might be TRBD2 (6 bases). The CDR3 sequence is 14 residues long. CDR1 SGHTA and CDR2 FQGNSA come from the germline V gene. Trimming shortened V by 5 bases and J by 0 bases, and 9 bases separated the two germline ends. CDR3 in amino acids: CASSPRDSTDTQYF. The DNA of the CDR3 is TGTGCCAGCAGCCCGCGGGACAGCACAGATACGCAGTATTTT.

The rearrangement joins TRBV28 to TRBJ2-5; TRBD2 might be the D (6 bases). Germline CDR1 reads MDHEN; CDR2 reads SYDVKM. Trimming took 3 bases from V and 4 from J, leaving 18 bases between them. This CDR3 is 16 amino acids long. The CDR3 coding sequence is TGTGCCAGCAGTTTGTGGGGACTCAAGGGTCCAGAGACCCAGTACTTC. Its protein product is CASSLWGLKGPETQYF.

The chain couples TRBV6-1 to TRBJ2-3, with D possibly TRBD1 on 6 matching bases. V was shortened by 3 bases and J by 4 bases, with 23 bases between the two germline ends. The CDR3 consists of 18 residues. CDR1 is MNHNS, CDR2 SASEGT, per germline. The CDR3 spells CASSDQTLWTDKADTQYF. As DNA, the CDR3 is TGTGCCAGCAGTGATCAGACGCTCTGGACAGACAAGGCAGATACGCAGTATTTT.

The J gene is TRBJ2-1, the V gene TRBV5-4; the match to TRBD2 covers 12 bases. The CDR3 sequence is 16 residues long. Germline V gives CDR1 SGHNT, CDR2 YYREEE (reference sequence). Unmatched junction bases numbered 3, after V lost 0 bases and J lost 5 bases. CDR3 region: CASSLGLAGGNNEQFF. The DNA for the CDR3 is TGTGCCAGCAGCTTGGGCCTAGCGGGAGGGAACAATGAGCAGTTCTTC.

V is TRBV10-2 and J is TRBJ1-2; D unclear. Germline assignment: CDR1 WSHSY and CDR2 SAAADI. This CDR3 comprises 13 residues. V lost 7 bases and J lost 0, with 9 bases in between. CDR3 in DNA: TGCGCCAGCAATCCCAGAACTAACTATGGCTACACCTTC. As protein: CASNPRTNYGYTF.